This T cell receptor beta chain was sequenced in a study of blood T cell repertoires in COVID-19 (dated by TCRdb to 2018 to 2020). Background on the whole study: Samples from collaborators originated in the United States, Italy and Spain and spanned both the acute and convalescent phases of COVID-19. Nearly every sample came with metadata listing a de-identified subject ID, COVID-19 status, age in years and sex. Subjects who had been exposed to COVID-19, were actively infected with it, or had recovered from it provided the deeply sampled blood TCRbeta repertoires that made up the dataset. Where available, HLA class I and class II types were taken from metadata supplied by the sample provider and were not determined by assay-based typing. Samples came from the ongoing ImmuneRACE study (first 160 participants) plus 1,254 subjects from 6 global collaborators. The prospective study material was composed of cDNA or gDNA derived from T cells, B-cell-depleted T cells, or PBMCs. The repertoires were made available in a free public database intended to serve as a resource for research on the immune response to SARS-CoV-2.

What the research found in general, with its limitations: The amount of clinical and demographic metadata varied by source and participant and was provided uncurated.

The collaborating institutions used their own protocols to collect whole blood in K2EDTA tubes. For TCRbeta analysis, collaborators shipped samples in one of three forms: frozen whole blood, isolated PBMCs, or DNA extracted from either of those sample types. The immunoSEQ Assay, a bias-controlled multiplex PCR, was used to amplify TCRbeta CDR3 regions from genomic DNA. For the original study's pipeline: The number of nucleated cells in each sample was estimated by amplification of reference gene primers within the assay. Sequence reads were collapsed and filtered to measure the absolute abundance of every unique TCRbeta CDR3 rearrangement. Productive Simpson clonality was computed per sample as the square root of Simpson's diversity index over productive rearrangements. TCRdb mirrors the immuneACCESS table, restricted to in-frame sequences. Some clones are absent from its copies; in checked studies, under half trace to an unresolved V gene, and the reason for the others is unknown. The V and J calls and clone size were taken over from that table, and D and trimming were inferred from the DNA. The sample records about 180,000 clones, approximately 86% of which are singletons. Clones ranked in the top ten supply over 7% of the sample.

Details on this clone: The antigen this receptor binds is unknown. Base quality data are lacking; no much larger clone is found one base away.

For CDR1 and CDR2, the germline V gene lists SQVTM and ANQGSEA. Trimmed from V: 2 bases; trimmed from J: 10 bases; junction bases lacking a gene match: 7. The CDR3 numbers 14 residues from cysteine through phenylalanine. Only the CDR3 part of the read is kept: 42 bases, read in frame from the first base. The chain is assembled from TRBV29-1 and TRBJ2-1; 11 of the junction bases match TRBD2. Sequencing was performed on peripheral blood. The receptor's source is a man between 50 and 59 years old with active or convalescent COVID-19. In nucleotides, the sequence is TGCAGCGTTGAATCCGGGACTAGCGGATCGGAGCAGTTCTTC. Its coded protein is CSVESGTSGSEQFF.